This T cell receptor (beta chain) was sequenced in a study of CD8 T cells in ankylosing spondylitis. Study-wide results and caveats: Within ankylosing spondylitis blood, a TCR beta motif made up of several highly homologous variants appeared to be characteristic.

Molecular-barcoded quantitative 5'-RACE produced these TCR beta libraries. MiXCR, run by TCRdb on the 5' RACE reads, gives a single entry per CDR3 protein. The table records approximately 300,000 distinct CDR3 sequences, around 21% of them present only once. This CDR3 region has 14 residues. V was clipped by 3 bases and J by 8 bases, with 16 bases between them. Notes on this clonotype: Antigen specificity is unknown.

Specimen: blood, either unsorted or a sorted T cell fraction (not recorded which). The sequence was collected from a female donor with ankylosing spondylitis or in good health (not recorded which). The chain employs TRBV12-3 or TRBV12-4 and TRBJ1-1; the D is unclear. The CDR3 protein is CASSLRPLSGEAFF. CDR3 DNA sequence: TGTGCCAGCAGTTTGAGACCACTCTCTGGGGAAGCTTTCTTT.